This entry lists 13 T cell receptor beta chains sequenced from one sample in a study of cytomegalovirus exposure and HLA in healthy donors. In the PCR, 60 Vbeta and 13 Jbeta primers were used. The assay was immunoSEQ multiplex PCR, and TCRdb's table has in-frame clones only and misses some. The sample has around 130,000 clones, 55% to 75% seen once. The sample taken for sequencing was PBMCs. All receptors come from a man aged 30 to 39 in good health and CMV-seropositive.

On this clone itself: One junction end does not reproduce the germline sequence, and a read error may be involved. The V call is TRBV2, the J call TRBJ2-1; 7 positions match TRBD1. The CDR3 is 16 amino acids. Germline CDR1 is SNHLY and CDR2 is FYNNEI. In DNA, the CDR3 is TGTGCCAGCAGCTATTTCAGGGGGAATACCTACAATAAGCAGTTCTTC. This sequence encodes CASSYFRGNTYNKQFF.

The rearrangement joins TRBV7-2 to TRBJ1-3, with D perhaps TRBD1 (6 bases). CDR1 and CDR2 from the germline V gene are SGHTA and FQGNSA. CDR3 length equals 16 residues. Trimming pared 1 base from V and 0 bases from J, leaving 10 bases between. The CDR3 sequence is CASSLVGTFSGNTIYF. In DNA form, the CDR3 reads TGTGCCAGCAGCTTAGTTGGGACATTCTCTGGAAACACCATATATTTT.

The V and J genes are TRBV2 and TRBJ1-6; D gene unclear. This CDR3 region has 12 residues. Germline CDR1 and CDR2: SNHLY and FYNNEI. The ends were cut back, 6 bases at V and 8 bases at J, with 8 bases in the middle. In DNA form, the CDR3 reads TGTGCCAGCAGGGAACAATATTCACCCCTCCACTTT. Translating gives CASREQYSPLHF.

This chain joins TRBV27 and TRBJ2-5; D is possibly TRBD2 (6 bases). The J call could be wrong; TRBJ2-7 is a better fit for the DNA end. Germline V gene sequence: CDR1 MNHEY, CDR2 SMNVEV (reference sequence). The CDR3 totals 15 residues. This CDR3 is CASSRESTGVYEQYF. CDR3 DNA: TGTGCCAGCAGTAGGGAATCGACGGGAGTCTACGAGCAGTACTTC.

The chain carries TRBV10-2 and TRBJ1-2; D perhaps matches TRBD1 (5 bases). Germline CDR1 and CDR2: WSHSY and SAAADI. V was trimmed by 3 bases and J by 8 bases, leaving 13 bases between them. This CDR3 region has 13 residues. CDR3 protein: CASSEYAKGGYTF. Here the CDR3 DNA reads TGCGCCAGCAGTGAATACGCTAAGGGGGGCTACACCTTC.

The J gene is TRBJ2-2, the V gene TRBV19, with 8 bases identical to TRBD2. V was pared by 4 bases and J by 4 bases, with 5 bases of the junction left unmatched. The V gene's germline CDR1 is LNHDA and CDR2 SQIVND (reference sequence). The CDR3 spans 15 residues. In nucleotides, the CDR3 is TGTGCCAGTAGTAGTCCCGGGAGGGGCACCGGGGAGCTGTTTTTT. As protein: CASSSPGRGTGELFF.

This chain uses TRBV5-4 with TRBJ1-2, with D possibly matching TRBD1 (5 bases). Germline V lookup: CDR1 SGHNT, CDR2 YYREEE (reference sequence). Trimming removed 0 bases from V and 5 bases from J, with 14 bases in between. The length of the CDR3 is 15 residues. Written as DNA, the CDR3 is TGTGCCAGCAGCTTGGTAGGGGAACCCCTTTATGGCTACACCTTC. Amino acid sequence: CASSLVGEPLYGYTF.

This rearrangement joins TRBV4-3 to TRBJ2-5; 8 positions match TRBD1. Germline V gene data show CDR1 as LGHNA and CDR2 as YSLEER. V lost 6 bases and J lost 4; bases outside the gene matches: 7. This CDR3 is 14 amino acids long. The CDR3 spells CASRDRAAGETQYF. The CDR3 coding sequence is TGCGCCAGCAGGGACAGGGCTGCGGGAGAGACCCAGTACTTC.

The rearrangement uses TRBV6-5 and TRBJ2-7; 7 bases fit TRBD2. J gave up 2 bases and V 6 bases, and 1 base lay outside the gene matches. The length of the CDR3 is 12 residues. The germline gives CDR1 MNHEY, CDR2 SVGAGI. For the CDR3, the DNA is TGTGCCAGCAGGGGGACTACCTACGAGCAGTACTTC. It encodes CASRGTTYEQYF.

The CDR3 DNA reads as TGTGCCAGCAGCTCGGGGAACTACAATGAGCAGTTCTTC. It is translated as CASSSGNYNEQFF. The rearrangement links TRBV4-2 to TRBJ2-1; D may be TRBD2 (5 bases). The CDR3 is 13 amino acids. In germline, CDR1 is LGHNA, CDR2 YNFKEQ. Trimming removed 5 bases from V and 3 bases from J, with 8 bases in between.

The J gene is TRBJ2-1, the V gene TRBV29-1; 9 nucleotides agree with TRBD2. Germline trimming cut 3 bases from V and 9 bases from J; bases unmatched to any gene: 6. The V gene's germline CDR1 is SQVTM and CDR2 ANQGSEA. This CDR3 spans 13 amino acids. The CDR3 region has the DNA TGCAGCGTTGATGGCGGGAGGGGAAGTGAGCAGTTCTTC. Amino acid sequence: CSVDGGRGSEQFF.

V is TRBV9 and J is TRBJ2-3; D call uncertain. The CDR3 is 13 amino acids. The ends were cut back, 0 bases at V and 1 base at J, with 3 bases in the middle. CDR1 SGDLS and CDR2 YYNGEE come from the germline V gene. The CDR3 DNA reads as TGTGCCAGCAGCGTAGGCGGCACAGATACGCAGTATTTT. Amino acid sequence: CASSVGGTDTQYF.

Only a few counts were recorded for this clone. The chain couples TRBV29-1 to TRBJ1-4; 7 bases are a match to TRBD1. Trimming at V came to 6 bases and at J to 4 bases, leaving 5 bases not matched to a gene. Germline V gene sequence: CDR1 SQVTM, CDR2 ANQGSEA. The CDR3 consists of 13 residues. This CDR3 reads CSVGDSLNEKLFF. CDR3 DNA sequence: TGCAGCGTAGGGGACAGCCTTAATGAAAAACTGTTTTTT.